This T cell receptor (beta chain) was found in a study of control samples from healthy donors and cancer patients. Data came from immunoSEQ multiplex PCR; TCRdb stores just in-frame clones and leaves some out. Here the sample spans some 140,000 clones, around nine tenths being singletons. As regards this clone: The same CDR3 arises from other DNA sequences in this sample as well.

Sequencing used blood. This receptor was identified in a woman aged 25 to 39 in good health.

The CDR3 region has the DNA TGCGCCAGCAGCTTGGGGACTAGCGGGACCTACGAGCAGTACTTC. Residues: CASSLGTSGTYEQYF. This chain joins TRBV4-1 and TRBJ2-7; TRBD2 agrees at 13 bases. CDR3 length equals 15 residues. Germline-derived CDR1 and CDR2 are MGHRA and YSYEKL. J was trimmed by 2 bases and V by 5 bases; bases with no gene match: 3.